These 2 T cell receptor beta chains came from one sample sequenced in a study of OX40 agonist ivuxolimab in advanced cancers. The protocol was immunoSEQ multiplex PCR, while the TCRdb copy is restricted to in-frame clones and leaves out a portion. This sample carries tens of thousands of clones, about 90% of them seen once, and the ten largest clones take 0.35%. The sample here was CD4+ or CD8+ T cells sorted from blood, taken in a trial of the OX40 agonist ivuxolimab. These receptor sequences come from an adult with an advanced solid tumor such as melanoma, head and neck, liver or kidney cancer.

This chain joins TRBV19 and TRBJ1-5; D gene ambiguous. The CDR3 has 13 amino acids. V was clipped by 7 bases and J by 4 bases, with 11 bases between them. CDR1 LNHDA and CDR2 SQIVND come from the germline V gene (reference sequence). The CDR3 coding sequence is TGTGCCAGTACTCGGGCCGAAAATCAGCCCCAGCATTTT. Translated, it gives CASTRAENQPQHF.

The genes are TRBV10-3 and TRBJ1-3; D may be TRBD1 (6 bases). The CDR3 contains 13 residues. The germline CDR1 and CDR2 sequences are ENHRY and SYGVKD. V was cut by 5 bases and J by 7 bases, with 12 bases left in between. CDR3 bases: TGTGCCATCAGTTCCGGGGGCGGTAACACCATATATTTT. It yields the protein CAISSGGGNTIYF.